Sequencing of this TCR beta chain was carried out in a study of cytomegalovirus exposure and HLA in healthy donors. This PCR relied on a set of 60 Vbeta primers and 13 Jbeta primers. Assay: immunoSEQ multiplex PCR; the TCRdb copy retains only in-frame clones and omits some. This sample has under 200,000 clones; 78% occur once, and the top ten carry approximately 3.1%. A few counts support this clone. Sequenced material: PBMCs. The sequence was obtained from a woman aged 40 to 50 in good health and CMV-seronegative.

CDR3 in DNA: TGTGCCATCAACGACAGGGGAGGGACTGAAGCTTTCTTT. It encodes CAINDRGGTEAFF. The rearrangement uses TRBV10-3 and TRBJ1-1, with 8 bases matching TRBD1. V shed 7 bases, J shed 5 bases, and the junction held 6 bases outside the gene matches. Germline V CDR1 and CDR2: ENHRY, SYGVKD. There are 13 residues in the CDR3.